One and the same sample provided the 31 T cell receptor beta chains below, sequenced in a study of cytomegalovirus exposure and HLA in healthy donors. In the PCR, 60 Vbeta and 13 Jbeta primers were used. TCRdb keeps only in-frame clones here, not all; method: immunoSEQ multiplex PCR. The table has approximately 200,000 clones, roughly 85% seen once; the top ten hold 4.4%. The sequencing input was PBMCs. The receptors stem from a woman aged 25 to 39 in good health and CMV-seropositive.

The CDR3 region is CASSPSGGGGQPQHF. The CDR3 DNA reads TGTGCCAGCAGTCCCTCGGGGGGGGGTGGCCAGCCCCAGCATTTT. J is TRBJ1-5 and V is TRBV6-5; perhaps TRBD1 as D (5 bases). V was clipped by 5 bases and J by 7 bases, with 18 bases between them. The germline CDR1 and CDR2 sequences are MNHEY and SVGAGI. The CDR3 has 15 residues.

The V gene is TRBV5-1, the J gene TRBJ1-2; TRBD1 is a possible D gene (5 bases). The CDR3 runs to 16 residues. The V end lost 4 bases, the J end lost 4 bases, and 20 bases lay between the germline ends. The germline gives CDR1 SGHRS, CDR2 YFSETQ. As DNA, the CDR3 is TGCGCCAGCAGCCCGGTGGGGGGGTTCCGGGGCTATGGCTACACCTTC. Translated: CASSPVGGFRGYGYTF.

This clone has a handful of counts. The V call is TRBV10-3, the J call TRBJ2-1; 8 bases agree with TRBD2. The CDR3 spans 16 residues. Losses at the gene ends were 4 bases for V and 5 bases for J; bases not matched to a gene: 10. Germline V gene lookup returns CDR1 ENHRY and CDR2 SYGVKD. CDR3 protein: CAISAQLSGTNNEQFF. Here the CDR3 DNA reads TGTGCCATCAGTGCGCAACTTAGCGGGACGAACAATGAGCAGTTCTTC.

CDR3 nucleotide sequence: TGTGCCAGCAGTGAAGCGACAACGATGAACACTGAAGCTTTCTTT. Amino acids: CASSEATTMNTEAFF. The rearrangement links TRBV6-1 to TRBJ1-1, with unresolved D. CDR1 is MNHNS, CDR2 SASEGT, per germline. The length of the CDR3 is 15 residues. Between the trimmed V and J ends, which lost 0 bases and 0 bases, there was a span of 8 bases.

The chain uses TRBV9 and TRBJ2-1, with a possible D match to TRBD2 (5 bases). The CDR3 loop spans 14 amino acids. Per the germline V gene, CDR1 is SGDLS and CDR2 is YYNGEE. With 0 bases removed from V and 3 bases from J, the gap between germline ends came to 7 bases. This CDR3 is CASSVGGLYNEQFF. The CDR3 coding sequence is TGTGCCAGCAGCGTAGGCGGACTCTACAATGAGCAGTTCTTC.

V and J are TRBV10-3 and TRBJ2-3, with 8 nucleotides matching TRBD1. Germline V gives CDR1 ENHRY, CDR2 SYGVKD. The CDR3 covers 13 residues. V shed 8 bases, J shed 2 bases, and the junction held 3 bases outside the gene matches. In DNA, the CDR3 is TGTGCCATCCGACAGGGGATCACAGATACGCAGTATTTT. Encoded protein: CAIRQGITDTQYF.

The chain carries TRBV7-2 and TRBJ2-7; D is ambiguous. The CDR3 consists of 15 residues. CDR1 is SGHTA and CDR2 is FQGNSA in the germline V gene. Trimming removed 0 bases at V and 6 bases at J, with 15 bases between. DNA for the CDR3: TGTGCCAGCAGCTTAGCAGCCCAAAACCGCGTCGAGCAGTACTTC. It specifies CASSLAAQNRVEQYF.

The chain links TRBV19 to TRBJ2-7; TRBD1 agrees at 8 bases. The CDR3 is made up of 14 amino acids. Germline V gene sequence: CDR1 LNHDA, CDR2 SQIVND (reference sequence). V trimming: 6 bases; J trimming: 6 bases; junction bases outside the gene matches: 10. The CDR3 DNA is TGTGCCAGTAGGATGAGGACAGGGATCTCCGAGCAGTACTTC. This translates into CASRMRTGISEQYF.

The chain uses TRBV27 and TRBJ2-7; a weak D match, TRBD2 (7 bases). CDR1 and CDR2 from the germline V gene are MNHEY and SMNVEV (reference sequence). The CDR3 has 16 amino acids. Trimming removed 1 base from V and 1 base from J, with 14 bases in between. The CDR3 DNA reads as TGTGCCAGCAGTTTATTCGGGGGGCGCAAGTCCTACGAGCAGTACTTC. This sequence encodes CASSLFGGRKSYEQYF.

The sample holds one count of this clone. The chain employs TRBV28 and TRBJ1-6; D is undetermined. The CDR3 is 13 residues long. Germline-derived CDR1 and CDR2 are MDHEN and SYDVKM. V was clipped by 4 bases and J by 9 bases, with 10 bases between them. CDR3: CASSSTVVSPLHF. The CDR3 nucleotides are TGTGCCAGCAGTTCAACGGTTGTTTCACCCCTCCACTTT.

This clone is deemed medium-sized. V gene TRBV6-5 combines with J gene TRBJ2-3, with no clear D. V was clipped by 4 bases and J by 4 bases, with 3 bases between them. CDR1 is MNHEY and CDR2 is SVGAGI in the germline V gene. This CDR3 contains 11 residues. CDR3 DNA: TGTGCCAGCAGTTCTTCAGATACGCAGTATTTT. This codes for CASSSSDTQYF.

The V call is TRBV18, the J call TRBJ2-2, with 7 bases fitting TRBD1. The CDR3 is made up of 16 amino acids. Germline V gene sequence: CDR1 KGHSH, CDR2 LQKENI. V lost 3 bases to trimming and J lost 8 bases; unmatched junction nucleotides: 12. The CDR3 region has the DNA TGTGCCAGCTCACCTCGTCCGACAGGGATGTCGGGGGAGCTGTTTTTT. Its translation is CASSPRPTGMSGELFF.

J is TRBJ1-2 and V is TRBV6-5; D is perhaps TRBD1 (6 bases). Per the germline V gene, CDR1 is MNHEY and CDR2 is SVGAGI. V was cut by 4 bases and J by 8 bases, with 17 bases left in between. The CDR3 is 14 amino acids. The CDR3 sequence is CASSSTGQLRGYTF. The CDR3 nucleotides read TGTGCCAGCAGTTCGACTGGACAGCTCAGAGGCTACACCTTC.

V and J are TRBV1 and TRBJ2-7; the table's D call, TRBD2, was not checked against the DNA. TRBV1 is termed a pseudogene. This CDR3 contains 17 residues. The CDR3 loop reads CTSSQDGGREAAYEQYF. DNA of the CDR3: TGCACCAGCAGCCAAGATGGTGGGCGGGAGGCCGCCTACGAGCAGTACTTC.

The genes are TRBV7-8 and TRBJ2-2; 16 bases are shared with TRBD2. The germline CDR1 and CDR2 sequences are SGHVS and FQNEAQ. Germline trimming cut 5 bases from V and 5 bases from J; bases unmatched to any gene: 5. CDR3 length equals 17 residues. CDR3 DNA sequence: TGTGCCAGCAGCCCCGGGACTAGCGGGAGGGCTACCGGGGAGCTGTTTTTT. Protein sequence: CASSPGTSGRATGELFF.

The gene calls are TRBV7-9 and TRBJ2-2, with 10 positions matching TRBD1. The V gene's germline CDR1 is SEHNR and CDR2 FQNEAQ (reference sequence). With 3 bases clipped from V and 1 base from J, the junction kept 5 bases outside the gene matches. The length of the CDR3 is 17 residues. This CDR3 reads CASSLVWDRGNTGELFF. The CDR3 DNA sequence: TGTGCCAGCAGCTTGGTGTGGGACAGGGGGAACACCGGGGAGCTGTTTTTT.

The V gene is TRBV6-1, the J gene TRBJ2-4; D is perhaps TRBD1 (6 bases). Germline lookup yields CDR1 MNHNS and CDR2 SASEGT. The CDR3 is made up of 15 amino acids. V was shortened by 6 bases and J by 0 bases, with 12 bases between the two germline ends. The CDR3 spells CASRNRDTAKNIQYF. The CDR3 DNA follows: TGTGCCAGCAGGAACCGGGACACAGCCAAAAACATTCAGTACTTC.

The gene calls are TRBV7-6 and TRBJ1-4, with D possibly being TRBD1 (5 bases). Germline-derived CDR1 and CDR2 are SGHVS and FNYEAQ. The ends were cut back, 4 bases at V and 3 bases at J, with 18 bases in the middle. CDR3 size: 17 residues. The CDR3 spells CASSSAGNLGANEKLFF. The DNA for the CDR3 is TGTGCCAGCAGCTCCGCGGGGAATTTAGGGGCTAATGAAAAACTGTTTTTT.

This clone was recorded only once. This rearrangement joins TRBV13 to TRBJ2-1, with 8 bases lining up with TRBD1. CDR3 length: 13 amino acids. Looked up from germline, CDR1 is PRHDT and CDR2 is FYEKMQ (reference sequence). The trim removed 4 bases at V and 10 bases at J, leaving 6 bases unmatched. The CDR3 reads CASSSKGTGEQFF. The CDR3 nucleotides are TGTGCCAGCAGCTCGAAAGGGACAGGAGAGCAGTTCTTC.

This clone was seen more than once but under ten times. The chain couples TRBV6-1 to TRBJ2-7; D is undetermined. Germline CDR1 reads MNHNS; CDR2 reads SASEGT. V was trimmed by 4 bases and J by 2 bases, leaving 24 bases between them. The CDR3 contains 18 residues. The chain's CDR3 is CASSGPLELRRVTYEQYF. CDR3 nucleotide sequence: TGTGCCAGCAGTGGACCGCTTGAACTTCGGAGAGTGACCTACGAGCAGTACTTC.

The count of this clone is one. J is TRBJ2-3 and V is TRBV7-9; D may be TRBD1 (5 bases). Trimming took off 4 bases at V and 2 bases at J, with 10 bases between the two ends. The CDR3 loop spans 14 amino acids. CDR1 and CDR2 (germline): SEHNR, FQNEAQ (reference sequence). The CDR3: CASSSDSFTDTQYF. The CDR3 DNA reads as TGTGCCAGCAGCTCTGACAGTTTCACAGATACGCAGTATTTT.

The chain links TRBV2 to TRBJ2-1; 9 bases align to TRBD2. Losses at the gene ends were 8 bases for V and 4 bases for J; bases not matched to a gene: 3. CDR3 length equals 13 residues. Germline V lookup: CDR1 SNHLY, CDR2 FYNNEI. In DNA, the CDR3 is TGTGCCAGCGGGCGGGAGGGGTACAATGAGCAGTTCTTC. Protein product: CASGREGYNEQFF. Using reference TRBV2 and TRBJ2-1 for the parts outside the CDR3, the full variable domain is EPEVTQTPSHQVTQMGQEVILRCVPISNHLYFYWYRQILGQKVEFLVSFYNNEISEKSEIFDDQFSVERPDGSNFTLKIRSTKLEDSAMYFCASGREGYNEQFFGPGTRLTVL.

The chain joins TRBV4-1 to TRBJ2-1; 9 nucleotides match TRBD1. With V trimmed by 4 bases and J by 5 bases, 15 bases remained unmatched. Germline loops: CDR1 MGHRA, CDR2 YSYEKL. The CDR3 loop spans 18 amino acids. The CDR3 DNA follows: TGCGCCAGCAGCCTTAGATCTCTCGTACAGGGGGCTAACAATGAGCAGTTCTTC. Its protein product is CASSLRSLVQGANNEQFF.

The chain couples TRBV5-5 to TRBJ1-1; D gene ambiguous. The germline gives CDR1 SGHKS, CDR2 YYEKEE (reference sequence). The CDR3 is made up of 17 amino acids. The ends were cut back, 1 base at V and 0 bases at J, with 16 bases in the middle. CDR3 region: CASSLITLGEMNTEAFF. In DNA, the CDR3 is TGTGCCAGCAGCTTGATAACGCTCGGAGAGATGAACACTGAAGCTTTCTTT.

The CDR3 here is CASSSLVAKSSYEQYF. The CDR3 nucleotides are TGTGCCAGCAGCTCTCTAGTAGCGAAGAGCTCCTACGAGCAGTACTTC. J is TRBJ2-7 and V is TRBV13; D is perhaps TRBD2 (5 bases). The ends were cut back, 4 bases at V and 0 bases at J, with 16 bases in the middle. The CDR3 has 16 amino acids. Germline V gene sequence: CDR1 PRHDT, CDR2 FYEKMQ (reference sequence).

The V gene is TRBV19, the J gene TRBJ1-5; 9 bases agree with TRBD1. CDR3 length: 16 amino acids. CDR1 is LNHDA and CDR2 is SQIVND in the germline V gene (reference sequence). Germline trimming cut 4 bases from V and 6 bases from J; bases unmatched to any gene: 10. The CDR3 nucleotides are TGTGCCAGTAGTACAGCCGGGACAGGGTTTGGTCAGCCCCAGCATTTT. Protein product: CASSTAGTGFGQPQHF. Together with reference TRBV19 and TRBJ1-5, the CDR3 gives the full variable domain: DGGITQSPKYLFRKEGQNVTLSCEQNLNHDAMYWYRQDPGQGLRLIYYSQIVNDFQKGDIAEGYSVSREKKESFPLTVTSAQKNPTAFYLCASSTAGTGFGQPQHFGDGTRLSIL.

V is TRBV14 and J is TRBJ2-7; 9 bases line up with TRBD2. V lost 8 bases and J lost 5; bases outside the gene matches: 7. The length of the CDR3 is 13 residues. CDR1 is SGHDN and CDR2 is FVKESK in the germline V gene. The CDR3, as DNA: TGTGCCAGCCGGGCTAGCGGGGACAACGAGCAGTACTTC. It specifies CASRASGDNEQYF.

The CDR3 protein is CASSTAPVSDRTYEQYF. As DNA, the CDR3 is TGTGCCAGCAGCACAGCCCCGGTTTCGGACAGAACCTACGAGCAGTACTTC. The chain uses TRBV6-4 and TRBJ2-7; D is perhaps TRBD1 (6 bases). The germline V gene has CDR1 MRHNA and CDR2 SNTAGT. V lost 6 bases to trimming and J lost 2 bases, with 23 bases between them. The CDR3 totals 17 residues.

This rearrangement joins TRBV30 to TRBJ1-1; D is unclear. Germline CDR1 is GTSNPN and CDR2 is SVGIG (reference sequence). This CDR3 comprises 13 residues. Trimming cost V 1 base and J 3 bases, with 9 bases left between them. CDR3 region: CAWSASLDTEAFF. The CDR3 region has the DNA TGTGCCTGGAGTGCCTCTTTAGACACTGAAGCTTTCTTT. The full variable domain, rest sourced from reference TRBV30 and TRBJ1-1, is SQTIHQWPATLVQPVGSPLSLECTVEGTSNPNLYWYRQAAGRGLQLLFYSVGIGQISSEVPQNLSASRPQDRQFILSSKKLLLSDSGFYLCAWSASLDTEAFFGQGTRLTVV.

The rearrangement uses TRBV27 and TRBJ2-3; D is undetermined. V was shortened by 6 bases and J by 4 bases, with 14 bases between the two germline ends. CDR1 and CDR2 (germline): MNHEY, SMNVEV (reference sequence). CDR3 size: 14 residues. The DNA for the CDR3 is TGTGCCAGCAGCCGCCTCCCAGATCCAGATACGCAGTATTTT. Translated, it gives CASSRLPDPDTQYF.

The chain carries TRBV30 and TRBJ1-5, with 8 bases lining up with TRBD1. J gave up 4 bases and V 0 bases, and 14 bases lay outside the gene matches. In germline, CDR1 is GTSNPN, CDR2 SVGIG (reference sequence). The CDR3 consists of 18 residues. The CDR3 here is CAWSVGTGNFIANQPQHF. CDR3 nucleotides: TGTGCCTGGAGTGTAGGGACAGGAAATTTCATAGCAAATCAGCCCCAGCATTTT.